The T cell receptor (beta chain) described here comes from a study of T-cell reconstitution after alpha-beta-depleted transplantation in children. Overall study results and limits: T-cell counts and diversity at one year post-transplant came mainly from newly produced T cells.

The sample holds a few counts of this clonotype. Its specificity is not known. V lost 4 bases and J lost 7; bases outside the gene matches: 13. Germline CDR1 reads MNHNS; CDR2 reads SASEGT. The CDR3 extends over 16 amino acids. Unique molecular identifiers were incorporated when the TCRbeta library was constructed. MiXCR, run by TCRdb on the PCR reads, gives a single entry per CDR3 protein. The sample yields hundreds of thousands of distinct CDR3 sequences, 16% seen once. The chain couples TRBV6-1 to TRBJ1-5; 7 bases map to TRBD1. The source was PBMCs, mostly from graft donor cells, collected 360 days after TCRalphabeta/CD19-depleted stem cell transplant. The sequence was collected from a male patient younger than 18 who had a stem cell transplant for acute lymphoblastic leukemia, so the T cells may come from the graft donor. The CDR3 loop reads CASSVPSTGRAQPQHF. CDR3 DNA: TGTGCCAGCAGTGTGCCGTCGACAGGGAGGGCCCAGCCCCAGCATTTT.